The sequence of this T cell receptor beta chain was determined in a study of long-term antiretroviral therapy in people with HIV. Study-level findings and limits: Diversity remained lower than transplant donor controls, even though it increased after ART.

V shed 5 bases and J 7 bases; nucleotides not matched to a gene: 7. Germline values: CDR1 SGHTA, CDR2 FQGTGA. CDR3 size: 15 residues. Every one of the donors gave at least one pre-ART PBMC sample and at least two post-ART PBMC samples. With regard to this clone: Antigen unknown.

The libraries were made with immunoSEQ v3.0 at survey level. Clones were sequenced by immunoSEQ multiplex PCR, and TCRdb holds only the in-frame ones, with some missing. The sample includes 15,000 to 20,000 clones, around nine tenths of them seen just once. This sample comprised unsorted PBMCs, obtained 0.3 years after starting antiretroviral therapy. This TCR derives from a man aged 60-69 years with HIV. This chain links TRBV7-3 with TRBJ2-1; 11 positions match TRBD2. CDR3 loop: CASSPIAGGDNEQFF. The CDR3 bases are TGTGCCAGCAGCCCAATAGCGGGAGGGGATAATGAGCAGTTCTTC.